This TCR beta chain came from a study of identical twins. Study-wide findings and caveats: Zero-insertion findings could be partly confounded by invariant cells (MAIT and iNKT cells). Cross-sectional statistics underpinned the conclusions; the same donors were not followed. Memory repertoires lacked the insertion deficit that abundant cord blood beta clonotypes showed. Models predicted too little out-of-frame TCR alpha sharing in monozygotic twins.

On this clonotype itself: Its antigen is unknown.

The germline CDR1 and CDR2 sequences are SGHRS and YFSETQ. Trimming pared 4 bases from V and 7 bases from J, leaving 18 bases between. CDR3 size: 14 residues. TCRdb redid the calling of the 5' RACE reads with MiXCR, one entry per CDR3 protein. This table holds about 690,000 distinct CDR3 sequences, 6.1% found once. Sequenced sample: naive T cells sorted from blood. This clonotype was obtained from a man aged 18 to 30 in good health. The chain is built from TRBV5-1 and TRBJ2-7, with a tentative D call TRBD1 (6 bases). DNA of the CDR3: TGCGCCAGCAGCGAGAACAGGGTGACGGGGGAGCAGTACTTC. Translation: CASSENRVTGEQYF.